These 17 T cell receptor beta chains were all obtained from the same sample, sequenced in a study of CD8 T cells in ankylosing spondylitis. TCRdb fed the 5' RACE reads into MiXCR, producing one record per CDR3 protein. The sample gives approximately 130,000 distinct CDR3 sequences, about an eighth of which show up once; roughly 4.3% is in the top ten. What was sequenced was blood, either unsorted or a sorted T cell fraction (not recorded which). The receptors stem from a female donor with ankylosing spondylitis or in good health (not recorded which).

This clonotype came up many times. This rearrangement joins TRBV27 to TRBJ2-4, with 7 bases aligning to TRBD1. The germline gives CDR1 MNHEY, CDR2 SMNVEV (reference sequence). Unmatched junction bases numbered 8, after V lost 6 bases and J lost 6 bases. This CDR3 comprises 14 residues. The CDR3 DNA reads TGTGCCAGCAGACGGGCAGGGGGAATAAACATTCAGTACTTC. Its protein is CASRRAGGINIQYF.

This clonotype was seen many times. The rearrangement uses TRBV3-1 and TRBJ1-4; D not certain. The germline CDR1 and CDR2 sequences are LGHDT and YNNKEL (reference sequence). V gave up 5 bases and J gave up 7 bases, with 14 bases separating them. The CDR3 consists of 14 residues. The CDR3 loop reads CASSWRREVEKLFF. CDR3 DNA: TGTGCCAGCAGCTGGCGGAGGGAAGTTGAAAAACTGTTTTTT.

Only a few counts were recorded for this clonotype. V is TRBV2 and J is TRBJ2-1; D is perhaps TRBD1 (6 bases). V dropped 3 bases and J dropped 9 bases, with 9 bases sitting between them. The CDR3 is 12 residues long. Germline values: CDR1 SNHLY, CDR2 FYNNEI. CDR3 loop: CASSDRGTEQFF. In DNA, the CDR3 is TGTGCCAGCAGTGACAGGGGAACTGAGCAGTTCTTC. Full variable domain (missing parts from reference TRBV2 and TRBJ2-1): EPEVTQTPSHQVTQMGQEVILRCVPISNHLYFYWYRQILGQKVEFLVSFYNNEISEKSEIFDDQFSVERPDGSNFTLKIRSTKLEDSAMYFCASSDRGTEQFFGPGTRLTVL.

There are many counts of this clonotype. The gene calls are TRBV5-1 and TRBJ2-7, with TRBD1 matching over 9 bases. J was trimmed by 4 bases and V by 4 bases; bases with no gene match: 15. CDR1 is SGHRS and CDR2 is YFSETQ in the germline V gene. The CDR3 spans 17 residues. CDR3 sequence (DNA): TGCGCCAGCAGCGCGGCCTCAACAACAGGGGGCTTGTACGAGCAGTACTTC. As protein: CASSAASTTGGLYEQYF.

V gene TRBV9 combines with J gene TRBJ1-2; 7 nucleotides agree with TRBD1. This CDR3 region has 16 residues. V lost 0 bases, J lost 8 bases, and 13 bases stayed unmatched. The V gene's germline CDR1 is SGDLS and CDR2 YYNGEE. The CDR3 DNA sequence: TGTGCCAGCAGCGTAGACCCCGGGACAGTTGCAGAAGGCTACACCTTC. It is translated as CASSVDPGTVAEGYTF.

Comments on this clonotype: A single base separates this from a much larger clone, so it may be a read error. CDR3 nucleotides: TGTGCCGCGGGGACAGGGGTCGGGAGCAATCAGCCCCCGCATTTT. The encoded protein is CAAGTGVGSNQPPHF. The rearrangement joins TRBV28 to TRBJ1-5; 10 bases are shared with TRBD1. The CDR3 totals 15 residues. Germline CDR1 and CDR2: MDHEN and SYDVKM.

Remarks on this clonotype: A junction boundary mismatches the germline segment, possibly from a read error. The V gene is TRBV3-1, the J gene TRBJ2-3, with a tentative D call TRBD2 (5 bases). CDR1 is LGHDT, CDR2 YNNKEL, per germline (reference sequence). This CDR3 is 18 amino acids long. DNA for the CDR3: TGTACCAGCAGTTCTTACCGGTTTGCTAGCAGTAACACAGATACGCAGTATTTT. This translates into CTSSSYRFASSNTDTQYF.

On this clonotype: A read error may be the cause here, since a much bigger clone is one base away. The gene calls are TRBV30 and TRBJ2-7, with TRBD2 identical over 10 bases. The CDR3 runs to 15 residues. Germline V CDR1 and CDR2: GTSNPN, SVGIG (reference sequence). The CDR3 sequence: CAWSPLAGGSCEQYF. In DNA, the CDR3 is TGTGCCTGGAGTCCCTTAGCGGGGGGCTCCTGCGAGCAGTACTTC. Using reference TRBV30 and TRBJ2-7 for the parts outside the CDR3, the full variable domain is SQTIHQWPATLVQPVGSPLSLECTVEGTSNPNLYWYRQAAGRGLQLLFYSVGIGQISSEVPQNLSASRPQDRQFILSSKKLLLSDSGFYLCAWSPLAGGSCEQYFGPGTRLTVT.

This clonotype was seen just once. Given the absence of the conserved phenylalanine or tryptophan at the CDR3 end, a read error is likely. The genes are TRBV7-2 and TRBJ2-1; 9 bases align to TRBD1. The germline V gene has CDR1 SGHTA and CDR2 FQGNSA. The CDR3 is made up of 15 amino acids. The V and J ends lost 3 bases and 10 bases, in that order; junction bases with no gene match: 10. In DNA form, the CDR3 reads TGTGCCAGCAGCTTCCCGGAACAGGGGGCGCGAGAGCAGTTCTTA. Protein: CASSFPEQGAREQFL.

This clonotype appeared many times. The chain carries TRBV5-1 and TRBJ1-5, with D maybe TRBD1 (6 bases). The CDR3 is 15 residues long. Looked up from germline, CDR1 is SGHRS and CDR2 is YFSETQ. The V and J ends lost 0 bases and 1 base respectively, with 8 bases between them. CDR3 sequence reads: CASSLGDISNQPQHF. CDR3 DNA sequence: TGCGCCAGCAGCTTGGGGGACATCAGCAATCAGCCCCAGCATTTT.

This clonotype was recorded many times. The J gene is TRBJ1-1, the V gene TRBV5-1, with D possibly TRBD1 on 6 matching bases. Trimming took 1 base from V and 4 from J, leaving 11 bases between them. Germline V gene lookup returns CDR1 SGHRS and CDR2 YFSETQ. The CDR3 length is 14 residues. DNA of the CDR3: TGCGCCAGCAGCTTGACGGACAGCTTCACTGAAGCTTTCTTT. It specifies CASSLTDSFTEAFF.

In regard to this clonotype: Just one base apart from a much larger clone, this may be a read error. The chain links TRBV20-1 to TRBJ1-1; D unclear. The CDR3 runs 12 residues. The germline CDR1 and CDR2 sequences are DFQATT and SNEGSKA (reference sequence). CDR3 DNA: TGCAGTGCTAAGAGGGTGAAGACTGAAGCTTTCTTT. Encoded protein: CSAKRVKTEAFF.

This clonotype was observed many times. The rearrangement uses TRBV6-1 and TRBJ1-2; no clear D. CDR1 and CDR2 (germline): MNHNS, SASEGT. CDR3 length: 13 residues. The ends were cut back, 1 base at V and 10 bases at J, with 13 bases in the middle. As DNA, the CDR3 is TGTGCCAGCAGTGAAGGACTTGTGGGGTTCTACACCTTC. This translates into CASSEGLVGFYTF.

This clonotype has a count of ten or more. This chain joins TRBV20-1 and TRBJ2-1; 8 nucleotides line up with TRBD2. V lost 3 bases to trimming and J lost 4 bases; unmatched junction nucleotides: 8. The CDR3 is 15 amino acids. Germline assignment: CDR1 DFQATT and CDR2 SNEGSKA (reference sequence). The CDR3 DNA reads TGCAGTGCTAGCATTGTCCGGGGGGGATACAATGAGCAGTTCTTC. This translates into CSASIVRGGYNEQFF.

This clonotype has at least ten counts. In nucleotides, the CDR3 is TGCGCAGCGGGAGGGGGATCACCCCTCCACTTT. This translates into CAAGGGSPLHF. The chain carries TRBV20-1 and TRBJ1-6, with D tentatively TRBD1 (6 bases). Germline lookup yields CDR1 DFQATT and CDR2 SNEGSKA (reference sequence). The length of the CDR3 is 11 residues.

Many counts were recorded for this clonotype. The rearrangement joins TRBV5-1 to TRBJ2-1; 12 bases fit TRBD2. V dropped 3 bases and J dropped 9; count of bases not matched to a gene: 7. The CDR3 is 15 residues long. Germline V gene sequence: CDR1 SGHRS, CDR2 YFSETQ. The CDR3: CASSSTSGRATEQFF. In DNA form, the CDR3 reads TGCGCCAGCAGCTCGACTAGCGGGAGAGCGACTGAGCAGTTCTTC.

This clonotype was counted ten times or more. For the CDR3, the DNA is TGTGCCAGCAGCTTAGGGGGTCAGGGGATCTCTGGAAACACCATATATTTT. Translating it yields CASSLGGQGISGNTIYF. V gene TRBV7-2 combines with J gene TRBJ1-3; the D gene is possibly TRBD1 (6 bases). Trimming left V 1 base short and J 0 bases short, with 13 bases between. Germline CDR1 reads SGHTA; CDR2 reads FQGNSA. The CDR3 is 17 amino acids.